The source of this T cell receptor (beta chain) is a study of beta chain features in type 1 diabetes. About the study: Age and gender were similar between patients and healthy donors, as were cell yields.

Isolated RNA was reverse transcribed in full, so expressed TCRB transcripts were sequenced. The assay was immunoSEQ multiplex PCR, and TCRdb's table has in-frame clones only and misses some. The sample yields tens of thousands of clones, 45% to 50% seen once. A note on this clone: Its antigen is undetermined.

Germline CDR1 and CDR2: SNHLY and FYNNEI. The CDR3 sequence is 16 residues long. Unmatched junction bases numbered 13, after V lost 6 bases and J lost 2 bases. General study points: Patients with type 1 diabetes showed fewer VDJ junction insertions and more deletions. Whatever favoring of shorter templates PCR might show would apply equally to patients and controls. All four CD4+ subsets of Type 1 diabetes patients contained TCRB CDR3s that were moderately but significantly shorter.

This receptor was taken from a man aged 30-40 years with type 1 diabetes. The chain has TRBV2 and TRBJ2-7; 7 bases map to TRBD1. Material: central memory CD4+ T cells from blood. Here the CDR3 reads CASSDPTGTEPYEQYF. DNA for the CDR3: TGTGCCAGCAGCGACCCCACCGGGACAGAGCCCTACGAGCAGTACTTC.